These 5 T cell receptor beta chains share one sample of origin, sequenced in a study of blood T cell repertoires in COVID-19. This table comes from immunoSEQ multiplex PCR, and its TCRdb copy is limited to in-frame clones, with some not included. The data hold over 300,000 clones, with 70% to 90% observed a single time. The source material was PBMCs or T cells enriched from blood (not recorded which). The receptors come from a man aged 25 to 40 who had recovered from COVID-19.

This rearrangement joins TRBV18 to TRBJ1-5, with no clear D. V lost 3 bases, J lost 3 bases, and 15 bases lay in between. Germline V gene sequence: CDR1 KGHSH, CDR2 LQKENI. This CDR3 region has 16 residues. The CDR3 protein is CASSPGVPNSNQPQHF. The CDR3 DNA reads TGTGCCAGCTCACCGGGCGTCCCAAACTCCAATCAGCCCCAGCATTTT.

The chain has TRBV19 and TRBJ1-6, with a possible D match to TRBD1 (6 bases). Trimming took 4 bases from V and 6 from J, leaving 10 bases between them. Germline lookup yields CDR1 LNHDA and CDR2 SQIVND (reference sequence). This CDR3 comprises 14 residues. The CDR3 DNA reads TGTGCCAGTAGTACGGACAGCTTTAATTCACCCCTCCACTTT. Protein: CASSTDSFNSPLHF.

The chain is built from TRBV11-2 and TRBJ1-6, with a weak D call TRBD1 (6 bases). Trimming removed 0 bases from V and 7 bases from J, with 10 bases in between. This CDR3 is 15 amino acids long. Germline lookup yields CDR1 SGHAT and CDR2 FQNNGV. DNA for the CDR3: TGTGCCAGCAGCTTAGATCTAGGACAGAATTCACCCCTCCACTTT. It translates to CASSLDLGQNSPLHF.

The V and J genes are TRBV2 and TRBJ1-5; D not certain. The V gene lost 6 bases and the J gene lost 1 base, with 13 bases spanning the gap. The CDR3 has 15 residues. The germline V gene encodes CDR1 SNHLY and CDR2 FYNNEI. CDR3 coding DNA: TGTGCCAGCAGGAGAGGCGGTACCAGCAATCAGCCCCAGCATTTT. Protein: CASRRGGTSNQPQHF.

The chain links TRBV19 to TRBJ1-1; TRBD1 agrees at 7 bases. The CDR3 length is 14 residues. V lost 4 bases, J lost 6 bases, and 8 bases stayed unmatched. From germline, CDR1 is LNHDA and CDR2 SQIVND (reference sequence). CDR3: CASSTPTGIPEAFF. CDR3 nucleotide sequence: TGTGCCAGTAGTACGCCGACAGGGATTCCTGAAGCTTTCTTT.